The entry below describes one T cell receptor beta chain. This clone's antigen is unknown. Per-nucleotide qualities are absent, and no much larger clonotype sits a single base away. Ficoll-Paque density gradient centrifugation was used to isolate PBMCs. This entry belongs to a study of T-cell memory formation after mild COVID-19 (dated by TCRdb to about 2021). The study in broad terms: TCR sequence clusters from the two donors were largely donor specific. In a couple of donors, T-cell clones that expanded and contracted after mild COVID-19 were tracked by sequencing TCRalpha and TCRbeta repertoires over time. Two young, previously healthy adult volunteers made up the cohort, one male and one female. The paper as a whole reports these results and caveats: Balanced CD4/CD8 phenotypes were observed for clones contracting from day 15 to 85, whereas a bias towards CD4+ was observed for a second wave of clones expanding from day 15 to 37. Contracting CD4+ clones were found mainly in CM and EM memory subsets, while CD8+ clones were enriched in EMRA. The study included only a couple of mild cases, and larger cohorts that include severe cases with pre-infection samples were judged to be necessary. The second-wave clones that peaked on day 37 were not confirmed to be SARS-CoV-2 specific. Some responding clones were detected in pre-infection memory, which suggested that pre-existing cross-reactive memory T cells had joined the SARS-CoV-2 response.

Counted from cysteine to phenylalanine, this CDR3 has 18 amino acids. Solely the CDR3 DNA is kept, with 54 bases framed from the first base. The germline V gene yields SGHDT for CDR1 and YYEEEE for CDR2. After removal of 3 bases from V and 5 bases from J, the junction retains 16 bases not matched to a gene. The instrument was an Illumina NovaSeq 6000. cDNA libraries for TCRalpha and TCRbeta were prepared by 5'RACE using constant-segment primers, with sample barcodes and unique molecular identifiers added. RNA was extracted from every sample with Trizol reagent. Library amplification was performed in two PCR steps, and a second sample barcode and Illumina TruSeq adapters were introduced in the second step. Sequencing of libraries was performed on an Illumina NovaSeq with 2 x 150 bp paired-end reads. In the original analysis: Reads were demultiplexed and collapsed into UMI-guided consensus sequences with migec v1.2.7. With mixcr v2.1.11, UMI consensuses were aligned to TRA and TRB V and J templates and assembled into clonotypes. Expanded or contracted clonotypes were those called significant by both edgeR and NoisET, with noise models trained on biological replicates. For edgeR calls, the cutoffs were a false discovery rate-adjusted p below 0.01 and a log2 fold-change threshold of 1. As an exploratory analysis of dynamics, max-normalized trajectories of the 1000 most abundant clonotypes were examined with PCA combined with hierarchical clustering. The CD4 or CD8 phenotype of responding clones was assigned using the separately sequenced CD4+ and CD8+ repertoires. The raw public data were reprocessed by TCRdb itself: fastp quality trimming at Q25, MiXCR clonotype calling, in-frame beta chains only. Each record represents a unique CDR3 protein, reported with the most common genes and DNA among its rows. The V and J calls reflect TCRdb's pipeline rather than the authors' work. Here the sample has hundreds of thousands of distinct CDR3 sequences; around 28% occur a single time. About 14% of the sample is taken by the ten largest.

The sequence was collected from an adult woman who had mild COVID-19 (a few samples of this study predate the infection). The sample titles of this study are shuffled in the database, so cell type and time point are left out; the donor was told from shared clones. The sequenced sample consisted of PBMCs or a T cell subset sorted from them (not recorded which). The rearranged segments are TRBV5-6 and TRBJ2-3, with 9 bases aligning to TRBD2. At the DNA level, the sequence is TGTGCCAGCAGCTCTGCCCCCGCGGTGGCGGGAGGGTTAGATACGCAGTATTTT. Its protein reads: CASSSAPAVAGGLDTQYF.